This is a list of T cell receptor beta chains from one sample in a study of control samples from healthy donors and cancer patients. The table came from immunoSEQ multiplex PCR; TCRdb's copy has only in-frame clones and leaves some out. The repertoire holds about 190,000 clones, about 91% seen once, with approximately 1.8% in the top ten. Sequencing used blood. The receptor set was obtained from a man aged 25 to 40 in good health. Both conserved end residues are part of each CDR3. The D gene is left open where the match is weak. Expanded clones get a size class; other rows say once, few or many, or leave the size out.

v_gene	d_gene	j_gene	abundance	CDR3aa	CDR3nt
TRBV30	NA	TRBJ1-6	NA	CAWSVNRSPLHF	TGTGCCTGGAGCGTCAATCGGTCACCCCTCCACTTT
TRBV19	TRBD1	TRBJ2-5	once	CASSITGDQETQYF	TGTGCCAGTAGTATCACAGGGGACCAAGAGACCCAGTACTTC
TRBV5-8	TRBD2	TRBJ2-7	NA	CASKTGGGRSGEQYF	TGTGCCAGCAAAACCGGCGGGGGACGATCGGGCGAGCAGTACTTC
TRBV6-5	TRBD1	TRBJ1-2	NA	CASRMDRGYGYTF	TGTGCCAGCAGGATGGACAGGGGCTATGGCTACACCTTC
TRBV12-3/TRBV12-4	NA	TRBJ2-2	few	CASSSTGNGELFF	TGTGCCAGCAGTTCCACAGGGAACGGGGAGCTGTTTTTT
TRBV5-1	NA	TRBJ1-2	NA	CASRLDYGYTF	TGCGCCAGCAGGCTCGACTATGGCTACACCTTC
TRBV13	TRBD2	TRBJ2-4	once	CASSMTSGVAKNIQYF	TGTGCCAGCAGCATGACTAGCGGGGTAGCCAAAAACATTCAGTACTTC
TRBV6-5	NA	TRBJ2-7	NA	CASSYTYTTYEQYF	TGTGCCAGCAGTTATACCTACACGACCTACGAGCAGTACTTC
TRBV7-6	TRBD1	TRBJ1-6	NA	CASSLSGTGNSPLHF	TGTGCCAGCAGCCTAAGCGGGACAGGGAATTCACCCCTCCACTTT
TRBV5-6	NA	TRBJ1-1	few	CASSFRGARNTEAFF	TGTGCCAGCAGCTTCCGGGGGGCACGGAACACTGAAGCTTTCTTT
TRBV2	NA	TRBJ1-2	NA	CASRGRRGYTF	TGTGCCAGCAGGGGGCGTAGGGGCTACACCTTC
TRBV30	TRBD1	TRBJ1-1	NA	CAWSRQGASEAFF	TGTGCCTGGAGCCGACAGGGGGCGTCTGAAGCTTTCTTT
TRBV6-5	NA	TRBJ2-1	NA	CASNGGQFNEQFF	TGTGCCAGCAACGGAGGACAGTTCAATGAGCAGTTCTTC
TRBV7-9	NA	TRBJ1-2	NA	CASSLVPRGDNYGYTF	TGTGCCAGCAGCTTGGTGCCACGAGGGGACAACTATGGCTACACCTTC
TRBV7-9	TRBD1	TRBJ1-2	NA	CASSAGQGRGNYGYTF	TGTGCCAGCAGCGCCGGACAGGGTCGTGGGAACTATGGCTACACCTTC
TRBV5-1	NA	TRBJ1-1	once	CASSPNRGLTEAFF	TGCGCCAGCAGCCCCAACCGGGGGCTGACTGAAGCTTTCTTT
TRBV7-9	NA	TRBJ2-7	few	CASSLVGNEQYF	TGTGCCAGCAGCTTAGTAGGGAACGAGCAGTACTTC
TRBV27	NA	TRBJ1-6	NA	CASSSISSYNSPLHF	TGTGCCAGCAGTTCTATTAGCTCCTATAATTCACCCCTCCACTTT
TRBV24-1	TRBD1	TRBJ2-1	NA	CATGTGDVRNEQFF	TGTGCCACCGGCACAGGGGATGTGAGGAATGAGCAGTTCTTC